One sample yielded the 5 T cell receptor beta chains listed below, sequenced in a study of blood T cell repertoires in COVID-19. This table comes from immunoSEQ multiplex PCR, and its TCRdb copy is limited to in-frame clones, with some not included. Of more than 85,000 clones in the sample, roughly 82% were seen once. The source material was peripheral blood. The receptors were gathered from a woman aged 55-70 years with acute or convalescent COVID-19.

This rearrangement joins TRBV5-4 to TRBJ2-1; 7 bases match TRBD2. This CDR3 is built from 15 residues. V lost 4 bases and J lost 2; bases outside the gene matches: 6. Germline CDR1 is SGHNT and CDR2 is YYREEE (reference sequence). This chain's CDR3 is CASSHRLAAYNEQFF. CDR3 nucleotide sequence: TGTGCCAGCAGCCACAGACTAGCTGCCTACAATGAGCAGTTCTTC.

This chain uses TRBV6-1 with TRBJ2-2; tentative D call: TRBD1 (5 bases). This CDR3 has 14 residues. The V and J ends lost 7 bases and 3 bases respectively, with 12 bases between them. The germline CDR1 and CDR2 sequences are MNHNS and SASEGT. Here the CDR3 reads CASIQQADTGELFF. In nucleotides, the CDR3 is TGTGCCAGCATACAACAGGCGGACACCGGGGAGCTGTTTTTT.

V gene TRBV25-1 combines with J gene TRBJ1-3; the D is unclear. Germline V gene lookup returns CDR1 MGHDK and CDR2 SYGVNS. The CDR3 covers 13 residues. V was trimmed by 7 bases and J by 0 bases, leaving 7 bases between them. For the CDR3, the DNA is TGTGCCAGCAAAGACTACTCTGGAAACACCATATATTTT. Residues: CASKDYSGNTIYF.

The chain joins TRBV19 to TRBJ2-3, with D possibly being TRBD1 (6 bases). Germline values: CDR1 LNHDA, CDR2 SQIVND (reference sequence). The CDR3 totals 15 residues. Trimming took off 8 bases at V and 1 base at J, with 16 bases between the two ends. For the CDR3, the DNA is TGTGCCAGTTCTCGACAGGCCCTGGGCACAGATACGCAGTATTTT. Protein sequence: CASSRQALGTDTQYF.

V gene TRBV5-1 combines with J gene TRBJ1-3, with D perhaps matching TRBD1 (5 bases). The V gene lost 2 bases and the J gene lost 2 bases, with 14 bases spanning the gap. CDR3 length: 16 amino acids. Germline V gene lookup returns CDR1 SGHRS and CDR2 YFSETQ. CDR3 residues: CASSLGGAEAGNTIYF. CDR3 DNA sequence: TGCGCCAGCAGCTTAGGTGGGGCAGAAGCTGGAAACACCATATATTTT.